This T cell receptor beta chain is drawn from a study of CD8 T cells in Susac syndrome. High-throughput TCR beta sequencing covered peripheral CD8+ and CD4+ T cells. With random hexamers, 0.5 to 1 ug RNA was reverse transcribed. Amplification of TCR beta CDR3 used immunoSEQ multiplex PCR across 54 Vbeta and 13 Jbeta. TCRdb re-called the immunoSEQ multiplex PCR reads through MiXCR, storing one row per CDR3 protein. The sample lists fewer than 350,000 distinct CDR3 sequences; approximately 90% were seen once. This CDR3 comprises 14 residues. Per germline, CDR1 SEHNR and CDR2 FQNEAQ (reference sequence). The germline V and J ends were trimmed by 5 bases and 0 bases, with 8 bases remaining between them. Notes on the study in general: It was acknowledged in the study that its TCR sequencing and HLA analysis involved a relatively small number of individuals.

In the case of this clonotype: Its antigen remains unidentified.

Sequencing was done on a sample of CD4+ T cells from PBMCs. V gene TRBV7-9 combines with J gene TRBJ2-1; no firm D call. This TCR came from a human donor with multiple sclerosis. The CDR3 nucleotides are TGTGCCAGCAGCCCGGCGAGCTCCTACAATGAGCAGTTCTTC. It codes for CASSPASSYNEQFF.